This TCR beta chain comes out of a study of tumor-infiltrating lymphocytes in primary liver carcinoma. General study results and limits: Bulk, unsorted sampling meant CD4+ and CD8+ repertoires went uncompared. Tumor samples exhibited a significantly greater top-250-clone fraction than blood samples (p = 0.039).

This CDR3 comprises 16 residues. Germline V CDR1 and CDR2: SGHTA, FQGNSA. Trimming shortened V by 6 bases and J by 2 bases, and 18 bases separated the two germline ends. Comment on this clonotype: Its target is not known.

The authors made TCR beta cDNA from about 500 ng total RNA with a constant-region primer. ARM-PCR was slightly modified, and three nested multiplex PCR rounds with it gave rise to the TCR beta libraries. Use of TRBV1-TRBV30 forward primers with a C-beta reverse primer characterized the first two PCR rounds, which lasted approximately 11 cycles each. TCRdb itself ran the multiplex PCR reads through MiXCR, one entry per CDR3 protein. The data contain hundreds of thousands of distinct CDR3 sequences, 65% of them singletons. For blood RNA, unsorted whole blood served as the source, and germline DNA was extracted too.

Sequencing input: peripheral blood. This clonotype originated in a man aged 35-49 years with primary liver carcinoma and hepatitis B virus infection. The V call is TRBV7-2, the J call TRBJ2-3, with D possibly matching TRBD2 (6 bases). The CDR3 DNA is TGTGCCAGCAGTCAAGTGGGGACTCGACTCACAGATACGCAGTATTTT. Translation gives CASSQVGTRLTDTQYF.